The 5 T cell receptor beta chains presented below share a single source sample, sequenced in a study of tumor-infiltrating lymphocytes in primary liver carcinoma. For blood RNA, unsorted whole blood served as the source, and germline DNA was extracted too. The template, approximately 500 ng total RNA, yielded TCR beta cDNA made with a constant-region primer. Employing slightly modified ARM-PCR, three nested multiplex PCR rounds were run, and these gave rise to the TCR beta libraries. Researchers ran the first two PCR rounds for roughly 11 cycles each with TRBV1-TRBV30 forward primers and a C-beta reverse primer. In TCRdb, the multiplex PCR reads were re-called with MiXCR into one record per CDR3 protein. Of about 300,000 distinct CDR3 sequences listed, 65% are singletons. Sequenced sample: peripheral blood. The receptor source for this set is a man in his forties with primary liver carcinoma and hepatitis B virus infection.

Of note for this clonotype: A read error may be the cause here, since a much bigger clone is one base away. Here the CDR3 omits its conserved ending phenylalanine or tryptophan, so a read error is the likely source. The chain has TRBV4-2 and TRBJ1-2, with a possible D match to TRBD1 (5 bases). The V end lost 6 bases, the J end lost 4 bases, and 9 bases lay between the germline ends. Germline V gene sequence: CDR1 LGHNA, CDR2 YNFKEQ. The CDR3 length is 12 residues. This CDR3 is CASRRDSYGYTL. The CDR3 coding sequence is TGTGCCAGCAGAAGGGACTCCTATGGCTACACCCTC.

J is TRBJ2-1 and V is TRBV11-2; D is perhaps TRBD2 (6 bases). Germline loops: CDR1 SGHAT, CDR2 FQNNGV. This CDR3 contains 15 residues. Trimming left V 7 bases short and J 4 bases short, with 17 bases between. As DNA, the CDR3 is TGTGCCAGCAACCCCCCGGGGGTCGCGTACAATGAGCAGTTCTTC. As protein: CASNPPGVAYNEQFF.

Comment on this clonotype: A junction boundary mismatches the germline segment, possibly from a read error. V gene TRBV7-8 combines with J gene TRBJ2-2; D might be TRBD2 (5 bases). Germline V gene lookup returns CDR1 SGHVS and CDR2 FQNEAQ. This CDR3 region has 17 residues. Here the CDR3 DNA reads TGTGCCAGCAGCGAGAGCCGTACGGGCACGAACACCGGGGAGCTGTTTTTC. Its protein is CASSESRTGTNTGELFF.

The sample holds a few counts of this clonotype. This chain connects TRBV12-3 or TRBV12-4 to TRBJ2-1, with 11 positions matching TRBD1. This CDR3 comprises 15 residues. Losses at the gene ends were 2 bases for V and 9 bases for J; bases not matched to a gene: 6. CDR3 sequence: CASSLFGQGAAEQFF. In DNA, the CDR3 is TGTGCCAGCAGTTTATTTGGACAGGGGGCCGCTGAGCAGTTCTTC.

This clonotype was detected ten times or more. The V gene is TRBV5-8, the J gene TRBJ2-7; D not resolved. The CDR3 is made up of 12 amino acids. V gave up 2 bases and J gave up 7 bases, with 10 bases separating them. Germline values: CDR1 SGHTS, CDR2 YDEGEE. The CDR3 coding sequence is TGTGCCAGCAGCTTACGGTCTCTGGAGCAGTACTTC. This codes for CASSLRSLEQYF.